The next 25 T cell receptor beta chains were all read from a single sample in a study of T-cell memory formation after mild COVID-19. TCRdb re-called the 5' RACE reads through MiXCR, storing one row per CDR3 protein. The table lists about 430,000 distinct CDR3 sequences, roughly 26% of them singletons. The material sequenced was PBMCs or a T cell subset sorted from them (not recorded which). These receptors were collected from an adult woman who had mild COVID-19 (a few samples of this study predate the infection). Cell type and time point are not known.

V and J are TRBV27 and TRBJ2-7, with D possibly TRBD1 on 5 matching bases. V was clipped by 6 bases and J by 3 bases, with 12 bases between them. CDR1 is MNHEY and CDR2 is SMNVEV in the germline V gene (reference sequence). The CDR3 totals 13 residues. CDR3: CASSLQVGYEQYF. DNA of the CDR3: TGTGCCAGCAGCCTACAGGTGGGCTACGAGCAGTACTTC.

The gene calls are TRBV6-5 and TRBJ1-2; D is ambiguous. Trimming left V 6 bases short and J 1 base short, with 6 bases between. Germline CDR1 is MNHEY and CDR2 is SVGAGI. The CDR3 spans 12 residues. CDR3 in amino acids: CASSSINYGYTF. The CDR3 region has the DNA TGTGCCAGCAGCTCCATTAACTATGGCTACACCTTC.

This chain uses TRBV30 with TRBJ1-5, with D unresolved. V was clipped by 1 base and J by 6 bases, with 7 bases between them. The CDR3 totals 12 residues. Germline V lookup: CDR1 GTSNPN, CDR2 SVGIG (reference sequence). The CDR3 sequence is CAWSALGQPQHF. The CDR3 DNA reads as TGTGCCTGGAGTGCACTCGGTCAGCCCCAGCATTTT.

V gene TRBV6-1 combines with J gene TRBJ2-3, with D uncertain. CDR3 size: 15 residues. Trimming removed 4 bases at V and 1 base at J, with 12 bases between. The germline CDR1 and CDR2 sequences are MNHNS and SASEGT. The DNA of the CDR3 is TGTGCCAGCAGTGGGCTCCGGGTTCGCACAGATACGCAGTATTTT. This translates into CASSGLRVRTDTQYF.

The CDR3 is CSASGGPNGGYEQYF. The DNA for the CDR3 is TGCAGTGCTAGCGGAGGCCCCAACGGGGGGTACGAGCAGTACTTC. This sequence joins TRBV20-1 and TRBJ2-7; 7 bases are a match to TRBD2. CDR3 size: 15 residues. CDR1 is DFQATT and CDR2 is SNEGSKA in the germline V gene (reference sequence). Trimming took 3 bases from V and 4 from J; bases not matched to a gene: 12.

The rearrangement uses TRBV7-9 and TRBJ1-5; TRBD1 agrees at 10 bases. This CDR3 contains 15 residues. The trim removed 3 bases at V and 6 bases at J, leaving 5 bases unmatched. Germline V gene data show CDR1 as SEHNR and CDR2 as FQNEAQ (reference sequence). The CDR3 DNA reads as TGTGCCAGCAGCTTCGGACAGGGGGTCGGTCAGCCCCAGCATTTT. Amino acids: CASSFGQGVGQPQHF.

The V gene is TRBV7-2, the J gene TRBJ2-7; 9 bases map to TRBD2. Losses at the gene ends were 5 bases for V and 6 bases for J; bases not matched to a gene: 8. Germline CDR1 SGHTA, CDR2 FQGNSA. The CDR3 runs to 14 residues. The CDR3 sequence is CASSVLGTSREQYF. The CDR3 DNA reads TGTGCCAGCAGCGTACTCGGGACTAGCCGCGAGCAGTACTTC.

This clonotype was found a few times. Here the CDR3 DNA reads TGTGCCAGCAGCCCCCACAGGGGGACCAGATACGAGCAGTACTTC. It yields the protein CASSPHRGTRYEQYF. V and J are TRBV9 and TRBJ2-7, with 8 bases fitting TRBD1. CDR1 and CDR2 from the germline V gene are SGDLS and YYNGEE. The J segment lost 4 bases and the V segment lost 4 bases, leaving 10 bases of the junction unmatched. This CDR3 has 15 residues.

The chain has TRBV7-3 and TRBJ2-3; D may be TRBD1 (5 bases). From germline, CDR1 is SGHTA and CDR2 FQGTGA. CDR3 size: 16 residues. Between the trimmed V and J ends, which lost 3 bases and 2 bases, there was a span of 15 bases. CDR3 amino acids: CASSFGDRKNTDTQYF. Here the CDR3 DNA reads TGTGCCAGCAGCTTTGGAGACAGAAAGAACACAGATACGCAGTATTTT.

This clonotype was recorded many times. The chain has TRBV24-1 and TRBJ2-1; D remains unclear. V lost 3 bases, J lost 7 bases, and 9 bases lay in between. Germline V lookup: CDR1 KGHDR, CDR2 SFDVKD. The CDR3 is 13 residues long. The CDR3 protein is CATSDPLANEQFF. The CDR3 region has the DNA TGTGCCACCAGTGATCCCTTGGCTAATGAGCAGTTCTTC.

This chain's CDR3 is CASSNFPHDRSDNEQFF. Written as DNA, the CDR3 is TGTGCCAGCAGTAACTTCCCCCACGACAGGAGCGACAATGAGCAGTTCTTC. The chain links TRBV6-4 to TRBJ2-1, with a tentative D call TRBD1 (6 bases). V lost 5 bases, J lost 5 bases, and 22 bases lay in between. CDR3 length: 17 residues. Germline assignment: CDR1 MRHNA and CDR2 SNTAGT.

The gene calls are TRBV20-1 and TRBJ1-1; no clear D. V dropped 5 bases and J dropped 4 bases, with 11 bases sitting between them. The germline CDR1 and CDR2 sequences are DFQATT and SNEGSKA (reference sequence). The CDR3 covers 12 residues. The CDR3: CSAQAGSTEAFF. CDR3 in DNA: TGCAGTGCTCAGGCCGGGAGCACTGAAGCTTTCTTT.

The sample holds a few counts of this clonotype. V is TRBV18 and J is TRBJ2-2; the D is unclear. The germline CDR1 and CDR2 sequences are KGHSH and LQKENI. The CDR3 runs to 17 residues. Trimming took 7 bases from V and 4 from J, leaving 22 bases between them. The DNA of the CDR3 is TGTGCCAGCTGCGATCACCCCCCAGCCGCGGTCACCGGGGAGCTGTTTTTT. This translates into CASCDHPPAAVTGELFF.

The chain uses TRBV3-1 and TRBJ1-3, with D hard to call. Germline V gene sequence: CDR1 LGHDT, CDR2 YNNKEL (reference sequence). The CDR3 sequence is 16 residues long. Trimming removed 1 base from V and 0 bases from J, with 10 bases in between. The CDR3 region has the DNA TGTGCCAGCAGCCAAGCCGGAACTAGCTCTGGAAACACCATATATTTT. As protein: CASSQAGTSSGNTIYF.

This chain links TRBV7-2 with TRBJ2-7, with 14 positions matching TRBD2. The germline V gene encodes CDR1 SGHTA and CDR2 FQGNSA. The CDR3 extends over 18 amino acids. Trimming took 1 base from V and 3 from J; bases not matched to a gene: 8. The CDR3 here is CASSLGWTSGRNNYEQYF. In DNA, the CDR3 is TGTGCCAGCAGCTTAGGATGGACTAGCGGGAGGAACAACTACGAGCAGTACTTC.

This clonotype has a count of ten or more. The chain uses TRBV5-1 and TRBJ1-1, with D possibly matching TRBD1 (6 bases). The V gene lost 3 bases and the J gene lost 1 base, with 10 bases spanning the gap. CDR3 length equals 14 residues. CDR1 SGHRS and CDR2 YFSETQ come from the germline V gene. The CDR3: CASSSPTGNTEAFF. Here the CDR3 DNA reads TGCGCCAGCAGCTCCCCGACAGGGAACACTGAAGCTTTCTTT.

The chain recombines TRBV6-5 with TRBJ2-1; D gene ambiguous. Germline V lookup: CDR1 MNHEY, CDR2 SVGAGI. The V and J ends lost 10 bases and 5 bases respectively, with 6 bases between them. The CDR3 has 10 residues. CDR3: CATTDNEQFF. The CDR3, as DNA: TGTGCCACTACAGACAATGAGCAGTTCTTC.

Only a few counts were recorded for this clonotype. The CDR3 loop is CASRAVAGGPDTQYF. CDR3 DNA sequence: TGCGCCAGCAGGGCAGTAGCGGGGGGGCCAGATACGCAGTATTTT. This chain uses TRBV5-1 with TRBJ2-3, with 11 bases identical to TRBD2. Trimming at V came to 5 bases and at J to 4 bases, leaving 6 bases not matched to a gene. This CDR3 has 15 amino acids. Germline assignment: CDR1 SGHRS and CDR2 YFSETQ.

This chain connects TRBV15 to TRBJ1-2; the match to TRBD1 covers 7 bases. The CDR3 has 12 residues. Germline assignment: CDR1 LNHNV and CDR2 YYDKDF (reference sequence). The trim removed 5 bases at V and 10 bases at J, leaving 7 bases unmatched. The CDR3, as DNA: TGTGCCACCAGCCCAGACAGGGACGACTACACCTTC. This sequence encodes CATSPDRDDYTF.

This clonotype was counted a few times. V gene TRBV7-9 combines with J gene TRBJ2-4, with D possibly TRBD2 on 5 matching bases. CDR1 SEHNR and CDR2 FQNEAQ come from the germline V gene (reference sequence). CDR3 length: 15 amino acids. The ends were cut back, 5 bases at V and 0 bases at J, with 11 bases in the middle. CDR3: CASSRVRVAKNIQYF. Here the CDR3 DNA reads TGTGCCAGCAGCCGCGTGAGGGTAGCCAAAAACATTCAGTACTTC.

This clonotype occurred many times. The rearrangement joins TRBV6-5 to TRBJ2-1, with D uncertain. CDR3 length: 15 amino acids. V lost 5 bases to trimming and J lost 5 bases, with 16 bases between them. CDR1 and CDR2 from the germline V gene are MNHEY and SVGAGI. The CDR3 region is CASSRSWNKDNEQFF. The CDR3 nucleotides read TGTGCCAGCAGTCGCTCGTGGAATAAGGACAATGAGCAGTTCTTC.

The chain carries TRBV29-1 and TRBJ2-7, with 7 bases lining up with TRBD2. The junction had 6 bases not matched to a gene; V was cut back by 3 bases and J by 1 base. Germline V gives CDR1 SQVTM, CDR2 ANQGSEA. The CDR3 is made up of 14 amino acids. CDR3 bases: TGCAGCGTTGAGGCGGGGGAAGTTTCCTACGAGCAGTACTTC. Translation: CSVEAGEVSYEQYF.

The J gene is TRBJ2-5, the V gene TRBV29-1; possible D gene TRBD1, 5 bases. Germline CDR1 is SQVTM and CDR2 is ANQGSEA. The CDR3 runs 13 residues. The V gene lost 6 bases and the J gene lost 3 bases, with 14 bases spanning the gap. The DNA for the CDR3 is TGCAGCGTAACTTGGACACAGGAAGAGACCCAGTACTTC. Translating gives CSVTWTQEETQYF.

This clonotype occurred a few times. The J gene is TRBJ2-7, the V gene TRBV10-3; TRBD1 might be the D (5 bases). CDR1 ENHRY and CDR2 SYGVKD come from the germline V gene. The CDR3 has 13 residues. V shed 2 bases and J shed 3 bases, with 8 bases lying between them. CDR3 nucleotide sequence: TGTGCCATCAGTGAGACCGACAGCTACGAGCAGTACTTC. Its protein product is CAISETDSYEQYF.

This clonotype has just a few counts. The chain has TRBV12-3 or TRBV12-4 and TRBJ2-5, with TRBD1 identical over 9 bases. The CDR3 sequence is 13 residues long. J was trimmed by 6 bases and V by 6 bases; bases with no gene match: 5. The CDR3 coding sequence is TGTGCCAGCAGCCCCGGACAGGGGCAGACCCAGTACTTC. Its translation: CASSPGQGQTQYF.